This T cell receptor (beta chain) appears in the sequencing data of a study of blood T cell repertoires in COVID-19. Study-wide context: In each case, the material was cDNA or gDNA derived from T cells, B-cell-depleted T cells, or PBMCs.

As processed by the authors: How many nucleated cells were present was estimated from reference gene primer amplification. Produced via immunoSEQ multiplex PCR; TCRdb's table is partial and in-frame only. That table supplies the V and J calls and clone size; D and trimming were determined from the DNA. The sample shows about 440,000 clones, about 90% of them seen only once. The trim removed 6 bases at V and 6 bases at J, leaving 3 bases unmatched. CDR3 size: 13 residues. Germline CDR1 MNHEY, CDR2 SVGAGI. Cohorts were determined from participant-reported clinical history. The sequenced sample was PBMCs or T cells enriched from blood (not recorded which). The V gene is TRBV6-5, the J gene TRBJ2-7; 12 bases are a match to TRBD2. The TCR originated in a woman under 30 with acute COVID-19. The CDR3 bases are TGTGCCAGCAGGCGGACTAGCGGGGTCGAGCAGTACTTC. It encodes CASRRTSGVEQYF.